These 29 T cell receptor beta chains came from one sample sequenced in a study of vaccination effects on CD4 cells after COVID-19. Libraries were prepared by immunoSEQ multiplex PCR; TCRdb keeps only in-frame clonotypes and omits some of them. The repertoire holds about 66,000 clones, with approximately 70% as singletons. It was after roughly 11 days of culture that CD4+ T cells were isolated. No cognate antigen is known for these TCRs. Sequences were derived from CD4+ T cells from PBMCs cultured without peptide, sampled before COVID-19 vaccination. These receptors all come from a human donor who had a prior SARS-CoV-2 infection.

As DNA, the CDR3 is TGCGCCAGCAGGCAAGGGTCCGAACCCTCCTACGAGCAGTACTTC. Residues: CASRQGSEPSYEQYF. The genes are TRBV5-1 and TRBJ2-7; the D is unclear. V shed 5 bases and J shed 0 bases, with 15 bases lying between them. Germline assignment: CDR1 SGHRS and CDR2 YFSETQ. The CDR3 is made up of 15 amino acids.

This clone has just one count. The rearrangement links TRBV11-2 to TRBJ2-3, with TRBD1 matching 7 bases. The CDR3 totals 15 residues. The germline V gene has CDR1 SGHAT and CDR2 FQNNGV. J lost 6 bases, V lost 6 bases, and 12 bases had no gene match. The CDR3 DNA is TGTGCCAGCAGTTCGTCAACAGGGGTAGTGGATACGCAGTATTTT. It specifies CASSSSTGVVDTQYF.

The rearrangement uses TRBV6-5 and TRBJ1-2; tentative D call: TRBD1 (5 bases). Germline-derived CDR1 and CDR2 are MNHEY and SVGAGI. This CDR3 is built from 15 residues. V lost 4 bases, J lost 6 bases, and 18 bases lay in between. CDR3 sequence reads: CASSSVFGDWNGYTF. Here the CDR3 DNA reads TGTGCCAGCAGTTCCGTATTCGGGGACTGGAATGGCTACACCTTC.

The sample holds a few counts of this clone. The V and J genes are TRBV7-2 and TRBJ2-4; TRBD2 aligns across 12 bases. CDR1 and CDR2 from the germline V gene are SGHTA and FQGNSA. Losses at the gene ends were 3 bases for V and 16 bases for J; bases not matched to a gene: 7. The CDR3 contains 13 residues. The CDR3 sequence is CASSFASGGARYF. The CDR3 DNA follows: TGTGCCAGCAGCTTCGCTAGCGGGGGGGCGAGATACTTC.

V gene TRBV5-5 combines with J gene TRBJ2-1; D is possibly TRBD2 (6 bases). CDR3 size: 14 residues. In germline, CDR1 is SGHKS, CDR2 YYEKEE (reference sequence). Trimming shortened V by 4 bases and J by 10 bases, and 18 bases separated the two germline ends. Here the CDR3 DNA reads TGTGCCAGCAGCCAGGTCGGGACTGGGGCCGAGCAGTTCTTC. Its translation is CASSQVGTGAEQFF.

The rearrangement links TRBV4-2 to TRBJ2-3; weak D call: TRBD2 (5 bases). The CDR3 has 16 residues. Trimming removed 3 bases at V and 2 bases at J, with 15 bases between. Germline values: CDR1 LGHNA, CDR2 YNFKEQ. The CDR3 reads CASSHTLGIFTDTQYF. In nucleotides, the CDR3 is TGTGCCAGCAGCCACACACTAGGCATTTTCACAGATACGCAGTATTTT.

This chain uses TRBV2 with TRBJ1-6; D is uncertain. The CDR3 length is 15 residues. Germline lookup yields CDR1 SNHLY and CDR2 FYNNEI. With 7 bases removed from V and 0 bases from J, the gap between germline ends came to 10 bases. This CDR3 is CASNARVSYNSPLHF. The CDR3 DNA reads TGTGCCAGCAATGCCAGAGTCTCCTATAATTCACCCCTCCACTTT.

This chain links TRBV7-6 with TRBJ2-1, with unresolved D. CDR1 is SGHVS and CDR2 is FNYEAQ in the germline V gene. Trimming left V 4 bases short and J 0 bases short, with 16 bases between. The CDR3 loop spans 17 amino acids. In DNA, the CDR3 is TGTGCCAGCAGCTCCGGATCGGGCTCCCTCTCCTACAATGAGCAGTTCTTC. Translation: CASSSGSGSLSYNEQFF.

This chain joins TRBV2 and TRBJ2-3; TRBD2 might be the D (6 bases). V was trimmed by 8 bases and J by 0 bases, leaving 15 bases between them. In germline, CDR1 is SNHLY, CDR2 FYNNEI. The CDR3 totals 15 residues. CDR3 residues: CASLDRGKSTDTQYF. CDR3 nucleotides: TGTGCCAGCCTCGACCGGGGGAAAAGCACAGATACGCAGTATTTT.

This sequence joins TRBV27 and TRBJ2-7; TRBD1 matches 11 bases. Trimming cost V 6 bases and J 4 bases; bases outside gene matches: 5. CDR1 is MNHEY and CDR2 is SMNVEV in the germline V gene (reference sequence). The CDR3 is 14 amino acids. CDR3 region: CASRRTGGSYEQYF. CDR3 coding DNA: TGTGCCAGCAGACGGACAGGGGGCTCTTACGAGCAGTACTTC.

The rearrangement links TRBV15 to TRBJ2-7, with TRBD1 matching over 7 bases. Germline CDR1 and CDR2: LNHNV and YYDKDF (reference sequence). The CDR3 spans 15 residues. Unmatched junction bases numbered 16, after V lost 6 bases and J lost 8 bases. The CDR3 protein is CATREGTAQLGKQYF. CDR3 DNA: TGTGCCACCAGGGAAGGGACAGCGCAGTTAGGAAAGCAGTACTTC.

The CDR3 sequence is CASSQDGNSGSYEQYF. The DNA for the CDR3 is TGTGCCAGCAGCCAAGATGGAAATTCAGGGTCCTACGAGCAGTACTTC. The chain has TRBV4-2 and TRBJ2-7; D possibly corresponds to TRBD1 (5 bases). The CDR3 is 16 amino acids. Trimming pared 0 bases from V and 1 base from J, leaving 13 bases between. Germline V gene sequence: CDR1 LGHNA, CDR2 YNFKEQ.

V and J are TRBV6-5 and TRBJ1-2, with TRBD1 matching over 12 bases. The CDR3 is 14 amino acids. Trimming at V came to 2 bases and at J to 6 bases, leaving 1 base not matched to a gene. Germline V CDR1 and CDR2: MNHEY, SVGAGI. CDR3: CASSYGTGGNGYTF. The CDR3 region has the DNA TGTGCCAGCAGTTACGGGACAGGGGGCAATGGCTACACCTTC.

The V call is TRBV7-6, the J call TRBJ2-3; 9 bases map to TRBD1. V trimming: 4 bases; J trimming: 1 base; junction bases outside the gene matches: 6. CDR3 length: 16 residues. CDR1 and CDR2 (germline): SGHVS, FNYEAQ. CDR3 residues: CASSSVQGAGTDTQYF. CDR3 DNA: TGTGCCAGCAGCTCAGTACAGGGGGCAGGCACAGATACGCAGTATTTT. Using reference TRBV7-6 and TRBJ2-3 for the parts outside the CDR3, the full variable domain is GAGVSQSPRYKVTKRGQDVALRCDPISGHVSLYWYRQALGQGPEFLTYFNYEAQQDKSGLPNDRFSAERPEGSISTLTIQRTEQRDSAMYRCASSSVQGAGTDTQYFGPGTRLTVL.

In regard to this clone: One junction end does not reproduce the germline sequence, and a read error may be involved. The V call is TRBV7-2, the J call TRBJ2-4; TRBD2 matches at 11 bases. Germline V gene sequence: CDR1 SGHTA, CDR2 FQGNSA. The CDR3 is 12 residues long. The chain's CDR3 is CASSAVSGRANF. The CDR3 DNA sequence: TGTGCCAGCAGCGCAGTTAGCGGGAGGGCTAACTTC. The variable domain in full, with the rest retrieved from reference TRBV7-2 and TRBJ2-4, is GAGVSQSPSNKVTEKGKDVELRCDPISGHTALYWYRQSLGQGLEFLIYFQGNSAPDKSGLPSDRFSAERTGGSVSTLTIQRTQQEDSAVYLCASSAVSGRANFGAGTRLSVL.

V is TRBV6-6 and J is TRBJ1-2; D possibly corresponds to TRBD1 (5 bases). The CDR3 has 13 amino acids. Germline-derived CDR1 and CDR2 are MNHNY and SVGAGI (reference sequence). In DNA, the CDR3 is TGTGCAACCATGAGAGGGGCCAACTATGGCTACACCTTC. This codes for CATMRGANYGYTF.

V and J are TRBV7-9 and TRBJ1-1; 7 nucleotides agree with TRBD1. J gave up 5 bases and V 4 bases, and 10 bases lay outside the gene matches. This CDR3 has 15 residues. Germline CDR1 and CDR2: SEHNR and FQNEAQ (reference sequence). For the CDR3, the DNA is TGTGCCAGCAGCTCTCATACTAGGGGGCAAACTGAAGCTTTCTTT. Protein sequence: CASSSHTRGQTEAFF.

In this sample, this clone turned up a few times. The chain carries TRBV4-2 and TRBJ1-5; D call uncertain. CDR1 is LGHNA, CDR2 YNFKEQ, per germline. Deletions cut 8 bases from V and 3 bases from J, with 14 bases between. The CDR3 extends over 14 amino acids. The CDR3 is CASALHGNNQPQHF. CDR3 sequence (DNA): TGTGCCAGCGCCCTCCACGGCAACAATCAGCCCCAGCATTTT.

The chain uses TRBV11-2 and TRBJ2-5; no clear D. V was shortened by 1 base and J by 7 bases, with 10 bases between the two germline ends. Germline CDR1 reads SGHAT; CDR2 reads FQNNGV. The CDR3 spans 13 residues. The CDR3: CASSLVARGTQYF. CDR3 nucleotide sequence: TGTGCCAGCAGCTTAGTGGCTAGAGGGACCCAGTACTTC.

This clone was recorded once. This sequence joins TRBV30 and TRBJ2-1; D gene uncertain. The CDR3 totals 13 residues. Germline V gene data show CDR1 as GTSNPN and CDR2 as SVGIG (reference sequence). V shed 0 bases and J shed 3 bases, with 6 bases lying between them. The CDR3 DNA reads TGTGCCTGGAGTGTCGGAAGCTACAATGAGCAGTTCTTC. As protein: CAWSVGSYNEQFF. The entire variable domain, with the rest obtained from reference TRBV30 and TRBJ2-1, is as follows: SQTIHQWPATLVQPVGSPLSLECTVEGTSNPNLYWYRQAAGRGLQLLFYSVGIGQISSEVPQNLSASRPQDRQFILSSKKLLLSDSGFYLCAWSVGSYNEQFFGPGTRLTVL.

This clone has only one observation. V usage is TRBV6-5 and J usage is TRBJ2-3, with D tentatively TRBD2 (5 bases). Trimming removed 2 bases from V and 4 bases from J, with 13 bases in between. CDR3 length: 15 amino acids. Germline V CDR1 and CDR2: MNHEY, SVGAGI. In DNA form, the CDR3 reads TGTGCCAGCAGTTACGATAACGGGGTCTCAGATACGCAGTATTTT. Translation gives CASSYDNGVSDTQYF.

This clone has at least ten counts. The chain carries TRBV2 and TRBJ1-6; TRBD1 might be the D (5 bases). This CDR3 comprises 15 residues. The ends were cut back, 4 bases at V and 5 bases at J, with 12 bases in the middle. Per germline, CDR1 SNHLY and CDR2 FYNNEI. CDR3 bases: TGTGCCAGCAGTGTCGGTGGGGGTAATAATTCACCCCTCCACTTT. It encodes CASSVGGGNNSPLHF.

The V gene is TRBV9, the J gene TRBJ2-5, with TRBD2 matching over 16 bases. V was clipped by 3 bases and J by 5 bases; unmatched bases: 7. The CDR3 consists of 17 residues. Germline V gene lookup returns CDR1 SGDLS and CDR2 YYNGEE. The CDR3 region is CASSDGTSGGDRETQYF. The CDR3 DNA is TGTGCCAGCAGCGACGGGACTAGCGGGGGGGATAGGGAGACCCAGTACTTC. Filled out from reference TRBV9 and TRBJ2-5, the complete variable domain reads DSGVTQTPKHLITATGQRVTLRCSPRSGDLSVYWYQQSLDQGLQFLIQYYNGEERAKGNILERFSAQQFPDLHSELNLSSLELGDSALYFCASSDGTSGGDRETQYFGPGTRLLVL.

The J gene is TRBJ2-3, the V gene TRBV10-3, with 8 bases aligning to TRBD2. Looked up from germline, CDR1 is ENHRY and CDR2 is SYGVKD. With 4 bases clipped from V and 1 base from J, the junction kept 13 bases outside the gene matches. CDR3 size: 18 residues. DNA for the CDR3: TGTGCCATCAGTGGGGCTAGCGGGCGAGTTGGAGGCACAGATACGCAGTATTTT. It is translated as CAISGASGRVGGTDTQYF.

The V and J genes are TRBV11-2 and TRBJ2-7, with a possible D match to TRBD1 (5 bases). The CDR3 covers 16 residues. The germline gives CDR1 SGHAT, CDR2 FQNNGV. V was clipped by 8 bases and J by 5 bases, with 25 bases between them. Written as DNA, the CDR3 is TGTGCCAGCCTCGATTTAAGGGGCACGCGTCGCCACGAGCAGTACTTC. As protein: CASLDLRGTRRHEQYF.

The V and J genes are TRBV19 and TRBJ2-7, with D hard to call. Germline CDR1 is LNHDA and CDR2 is SQIVND (reference sequence). This CDR3 is 15 amino acids long. V was pared by 1 base and J by 2 bases, with 12 bases between. The CDR3 bases are TGTGCCAGTAGTATAGCTGGGCAGCTTACCTACGAGCAGTACTTC. Translating it yields CASSIAGQLTYEQYF.

The chain combines TRBV7-8 with TRBJ1-1; D is undetermined. The CDR3 has 13 residues. The V end was cut by 0 bases, the J end by 0 bases, with 2 bases between. Germline V gene data show CDR1 as SGHVS and CDR2 as FQNEAQ. CDR3 loop: CASSLALNTEAFF. The DNA of the CDR3 is TGTGCCAGCAGCTTAGCGCTGAACACTGAAGCTTTCTTT.

The chain couples TRBV5-1 to TRBJ2-2; D possibly corresponds to TRBD2 (5 bases). Trimming took off 1 base at V and 3 bases at J, with 10 bases between the two ends. CDR1 is SGHRS and CDR2 is YFSETQ in the germline V gene. This CDR3 has 15 residues. The CDR3 loop reads CASSLRGQDTGELFF. CDR3 in DNA: TGCGCCAGCAGCTTGCGAGGGCAGGACACCGGGGAGCTGTTTTTT. The full variable domain, with the rest looked up from reference TRBV5-1 and TRBJ2-2, is KAGVTQTPRYLIKTRGQQVTLSCSPISGHRSVSWYQQTPGQGLQFLFEYFSETQRNKGNFPGRFSGRQFSNSRSEMNVSTLELGDSALYLCASSLRGQDTGELFFGEGSRLTVL.

The gene calls are TRBV4-2 and TRBJ2-5; 11 nucleotides line up with TRBD2. CDR3 length: 19 amino acids. Germline loops: CDR1 LGHNA, CDR2 YNFKEQ. V lost 0 bases and J lost 4; bases outside the gene matches: 13. The CDR3 here is CASSQDGPTTSGIRETQYF. The CDR3 DNA reads TGTGCCAGCAGCCAAGACGGGCCCACGACTAGCGGGATTCGAGAGACCCAGTACTTC.